These 14 T cell receptor beta chains were sequenced from one sample in a study of T-cell reconstitution after alpha-beta-depleted transplantation in children. Unique molecular identifiers featured in how the TCRbeta library was prepared. A single record per CDR3 protein comes from TCRdb applying MiXCR to the PCR reads. The table lists about 590,000 distinct CDR3 sequences, 13% of them singletons. The sample here was PBMCs, mostly from graft donor cells, taken 360 days after TCRalphabeta/CD19-depleted stem cell transplant. The receptors come from a male patient younger than 18 who had a stem cell transplant for acute myeloid leukemia, so the T cells may come from the graft donor.

About this clonotype: An end of the junction does not agree with germline; a read error may underlie this. The V gene is TRBV29-1, the J gene TRBJ2-3; a possible D gene is TRBD2 (6 bases). Germline V gene sequence: CDR1 SQVTM, CDR2 ANQGSEA. The CDR3 consists of 15 residues. The CDR3 spells CSVPIAEAGPDTQYF. CDR3 DNA: TGCAGCGTTCCTATAGCCGAAGCGGGTCCAGACACGCAGTATTTT.

This clonotype came up a few times. The DNA for the CDR3 is TGCAGGGCCGTTAGCGGGGAGACCCAGTACTTC. Amino acids: CRAVSGETQYF. The V and J genes are TRBV20-1 and TRBJ2-5; 7 positions match TRBD2. CDR3 length: 11 residues. The germline V gene has CDR1 DFQATT and CDR2 SNEGSKA (reference sequence).

This clonotype has more than one count but fewer than ten. CDR3 sequence: CASSLRGGLGTHKETQYF. The CDR3 DNA reads as TGTGCCAGCAGTTTAAGGGGGGGTCTCGGTACACATAAAGAGACCCAGTACTTC. The chain links TRBV12-3 or TRBV12-4 to TRBJ2-5, with D maybe TRBD2 (7 bases). CDR3 length: 18 amino acids. Trimming removed 2 bases at V and 3 bases at J, with 22 bases between.

The V and J genes are TRBV15 and TRBJ2-3; 8 positions agree with TRBD1. Unmatched junction bases numbered 3, after V lost 0 bases and J lost 7 bases. The CDR3 is 14 amino acids. Germline loops: CDR1 LNHNV, CDR2 YYDKDF (reference sequence). In nucleotides, the CDR3 is TGTGCCACCAGCAGAGATCAGGGGGCAAATACGCAGTATTTT. Amino acids: CATSRDQGANTQYF.

This chain connects TRBV5-1 to TRBJ2-7, with TRBD2 matching 7 bases. CDR3 size: 19 residues. The V and J ends lost 1 base and 4 bases, in that order; junction bases with no gene match: 20. Germline V gene lookup returns CDR1 SGHRS and CDR2 YFSETQ. CDR3 nucleotides: TGCGCCAGCAGCTTGCGGGGGGACGTCGTCCGATACCGCGGATACGAGCAGTACTTC. This encodes CASSLRGDVVRYRGYEQYF. Complete variable domain (other parts from reference TRBV5-1 and TRBJ2-7): KAGVTQTPRYLIKTRGQQVTLSCSPISGHRSVSWYQQTPGQGLQFLFEYFSETQRNKGNFPGRFSGRQFSNSRSEMNVSTLELGDSALYLCASSLRGDVVRYRGYEQYFGPGTRLTVT.

V usage is TRBV5-1 and J usage is TRBJ1-2; tentative D call: TRBD1 (5 bases). The CDR3 runs to 14 residues. CDR1 is SGHRS and CDR2 is YFSETQ in the germline V gene. V lost 0 bases and J lost 1, with 7 bases in between. The CDR3: CASSLGQINYGYTF. Written as DNA, the CDR3 is TGCGCCAGCAGCTTGGGACAGATTAACTATGGCTACACCTTC.

The chain combines TRBV25-1 with TRBJ2-2, with 10 bases matching TRBD2. This CDR3 has 17 residues. The V gene end was trimmed by 1 base and the J gene end by 1 base; junction bases not matched to a gene: 3. The germline V gene has CDR1 MGHDK and CDR2 SYGVNS. CDR3 in amino acids: CASSELGLAENTGELFF. For the CDR3, the DNA is TGTGCCAGCAGTGAATTAGGACTAGCGGAGAACACCGGGGAGCTGTTTTTT.

This clonotype was observed a few times. V and J are TRBV29-1 and TRBJ2-7; either TRBD1 or TRBD2 may fit D (5 bases each). V lost 5 bases and J lost 0, with 17 bases in between. Per germline, CDR1 SQVTM and CDR2 ANQGSEA. CDR3 length: 15 residues. The DNA for the CDR3 is TGCAGCGTTCGTGTTAGTCGGGACCTCTCCTACGAGCAGTACTTC. Encoded protein: CSVRVSRDLSYEQYF.

The V call is TRBV20-1, the J call TRBJ2-5, with D perhaps given as TRBD1 or TRBD2 (5 bases each). Germline V gives CDR1 DFQATT, CDR2 SNEGSKA (reference sequence). V dropped 4 bases and J dropped 5 bases, with 14 bases sitting between them. The CDR3 totals 13 residues. Here the CDR3 reads CSATNWGSETQYF. The CDR3 region has the DNA TGCAGTGCTACAAACTGGGGGTCTGAGACCCAGTACTTC.

The chain is built from TRBV28 and TRBJ2-7; TRBD1 is a possible D gene (6 bases). This CDR3 comprises 14 residues. Trimming pared 7 bases from V and 2 bases from J, leaving 15 bases between. From germline, CDR1 is MDHEN and CDR2 SYDVKM. CDR3 coding DNA: TGTGCCAGCACTTACAGGGTAGGGGCCTACGAGCAGTACTTC. Protein sequence: CASTYRVGAYEQYF.

This clonotype was recorded a few times. The chain couples TRBV12-3 or TRBV12-4 to TRBJ2-1; D unresolved. Trimming took off 6 bases at V and 4 bases at J, with 22 bases between the two ends. The CDR3 runs 17 residues. CDR3 sequence reads: CASSSLNYPESYNEQFF. The CDR3 DNA reads as TGTGCCAGCAGCTCCCTCAACTACCCGGAGTCGTACAATGAGCAGTTCTTC.

The chain's CDR3 is CSARAGGFNSPLHF. The CDR3 nucleotides are TGCAGTGCTAGGGCAGGGGGTTTTAATTCACCCCTCCACTTT. The chain recombines TRBV20-1 with TRBJ1-6; 7 bases match TRBD1. Losses at the gene ends were 3 bases for V and 6 bases for J; bases not matched to a gene: 5. The CDR3 consists of 14 residues. CDR1 is DFQATT, CDR2 SNEGSKA, per germline (reference sequence).

Remarks on this clonotype: Mismatch with germline at one junction end may stem from a read error. This chain joins TRBV11-2 and TRBJ2-1, with D possibly called TRBD1 or TRBD2 (6 bases each). Germline CDR1 and CDR2: SGHAT and FQNNGV. This CDR3 spans 12 amino acids. Written as DNA, the CDR3 is TGTGCCAGCAGCTTAGATTCGAGGGGGGCGGGCTTC. Amino acids: CASSLDSRGAGF. Filled out from reference TRBV11-2 and TRBJ2-1, the complete variable domain reads EAGVAQSPRYKIIEKRQSVAFWCNPISGHATLYWYQQILGQGPKLLIQFQNNGVVDDSQLPKDRFSAERLKGVDSTLKIQPAKLEDSAVYLCASSLDSRGAGFGPGTRLTVL.

This clonotype turned up a few times. The genes are TRBV28 and TRBJ2-3; the match to TRBD2 covers 9 bases. This CDR3 comprises 17 residues. The germline gives CDR1 MDHEN, CDR2 SYDVKM. J gave up 2 bases and V 4 bases, and 10 bases lay outside the gene matches. CDR3 nucleotides: TGTGCCAGCAGTTACCCCCGGGTAGCGGGGGCCACAGATACGCAGTATTTT. Encoded protein: CASSYPRVAGATDTQYF.